This T cell receptor beta chain was identified in a study of patients and donors after allogeneic stem cell transplantation. This clonotype turned up a few times. Each CDR3 protein is one row after TCRdb ran MiXCR on the RT-PCR reads. The sample contains some 150,000 distinct CDR3 sequences, over 35% of which appear only once. Per the germline V gene, CDR1 is LNHNV and CDR2 is YYDKDF (reference sequence). The CDR3 is 17 amino acids. V trimming: 5 bases; J trimming: 3 bases; junction bases outside the gene matches: 13. The V gene is TRBV15, the J gene TRBJ1-2, with TRBD1 matching over 9 bases. The sequence came from a human donor who was either an allogeneic HSCT recipient or a stem cell or donor lymphocyte infusion donor (not recorded which). It is not recorded whose cells these are; they may come from a transplant donor. The sample was blood, either unsorted or a sorted T cell fraction (not recorded which). In DNA, the CDR3 is TGTGCCACCAGCCCCCGATCACAGGGGGCGCGAGACTATGGCTACACCTTC. This encodes CATSPRSQGARDYGYTF.